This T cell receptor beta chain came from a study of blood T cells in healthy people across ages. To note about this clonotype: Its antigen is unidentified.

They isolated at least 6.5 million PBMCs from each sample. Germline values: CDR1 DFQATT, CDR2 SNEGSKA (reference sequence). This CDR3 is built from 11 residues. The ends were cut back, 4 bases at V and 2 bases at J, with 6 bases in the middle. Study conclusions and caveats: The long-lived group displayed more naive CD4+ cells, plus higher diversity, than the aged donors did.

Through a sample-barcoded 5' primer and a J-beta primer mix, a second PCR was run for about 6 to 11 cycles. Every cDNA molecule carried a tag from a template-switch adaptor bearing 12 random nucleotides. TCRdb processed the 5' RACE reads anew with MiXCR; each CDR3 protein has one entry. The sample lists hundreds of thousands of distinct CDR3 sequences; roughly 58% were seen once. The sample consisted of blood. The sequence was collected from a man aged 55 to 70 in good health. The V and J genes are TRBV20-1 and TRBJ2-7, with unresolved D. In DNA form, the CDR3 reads TGCAGTGCTATCGGCCCCTACGAGCAGTACTTC. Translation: CSAIGPYEQYF.